This T cell receptor beta chain was retrieved from a study of T cell changes during pregnancy in multiple sclerosis. Using immunoSEQ multiplex PCR, the repertoire was profiled, and TCRdb retains in-frame clones only, with some absent. The sample comprises about 41,000 clones, 94% of which are singletons, and roughly 8.1% rests with the top ten. Deletions cut 1 base from V and 8 bases from J, with 21 bases between. Per the germline V gene, CDR1 is LGHNA and CDR2 is YNFKEQ. CDR3 size: 17 residues. Sequencing used CD8+ T cells from peripheral blood mononuclear cells, obtained in the third trimester of pregnancy. This rearrangement joins TRBV4-2 to TRBJ2-1; TRBD2 is a possible D gene (5 bases). The clonotype was recovered from a female donor with multiple sclerosis, enrolled in a pregnancy study. The CDR3 nucleotides read TGTGCCAGCAGCCAAGTACTCGGGGTTCGTAGCAAGGATGAGCAGTTCTTC. This sequence encodes CASSQVLGVRSKDEQFF.